Listed here are 32 T cell receptor beta chains from one sample, sequenced in a study of technical replicates of blood from a few donors. Sequenced by immunoSEQ multiplex PCR; TCRdb stores in-frame clones only, minus some. The table shows 55,000 to 70,000 clones, with about 90% occurring only once. Sample: PBMCs. These receptors originate from a human donor in good health. Some clones in this sample may be carry-over from other donors' samples.

This clone occurred a few times. Sequence at one end of the junction differs from germline and may be a read error. The chain couples TRBV11-2 to TRBJ1-4; 8 bases line up with TRBD1. The CDR3 covers 14 residues. CDR1 and CDR2 (germline): SGHAT, FQNNGV. The CDR3 region has the DNA TGTGCCAGCAGCCTAGACAGGGGTCAAGAAAAACTGTTTTTT. Translated, it gives CASSLDRGQEKLFF. The entire variable domain, with the rest obtained from reference TRBV11-2 and TRBJ1-4, is as follows: EAGVAQSPRYKIIEKRQSVAFWCNPISGHATLYWYQQILGQGPKLLIQFQNNGVVDDSQLPKDRFSAERLKGVDSTLKIQPAKLEDSAVYLCASSLDRGQEKLFFGSGTQLSVL.

This clone was observed a few times. The chain is built from TRBV18 and TRBJ1-2, with 8 bases that match TRBD1. Looked up from germline, CDR1 is KGHSH and CDR2 is LQKENI. This CDR3 has 16 amino acids. With V trimmed by 3 bases and J by 4 bases, 10 bases remained unmatched. CDR3: CASSPLSGGMSYGYTF. In nucleotides, the CDR3 is TGTGCCAGCTCACCTCTTTCAGGGGGCATGAGCTATGGCTACACCTTC.

The V and J genes are TRBV9 and TRBJ2-7; no clear D. CDR1 is SGDLS and CDR2 is YYNGEE in the germline V gene. This CDR3 has 15 amino acids. Trimming took 0 bases from V and 5 from J, leaving 15 bases between them. In nucleotides, the CDR3 is TGTGCCAGCAGCGTAGAAAGCGTGCCGCGGAACGAGCAGTACTTC. Protein sequence: CASSVESVPRNEQYF.

The chain carries TRBV4-3 and TRBJ2-7, with TRBD2 as a possible D gene (5 bases). CDR1 is LGHNA and CDR2 is YSLEER in the germline V gene. Trimming shortened V by 0 bases and J by 3 bases, and 12 bases separated the two germline ends. The CDR3 loop spans 15 amino acids. The CDR3 nucleotides are TGCGCCAGCAGCCAAGATCGAGGGCAGAACTACGAGCAGTACTTC. As protein: CASSQDRGQNYEQYF.

This chain connects TRBV11-2 to TRBJ2-1; D uncertain. The germline V gene encodes CDR1 SGHAT and CDR2 FQNNGV. The CDR3 has 16 amino acids. With 5 bases removed from V and 1 base from J, the gap between germline ends came to 15 bases. CDR3 in DNA: TGTGCCAGCAGCACACCGCGCGGAAGGTCCTACAATGAGCAGTTCTTC. This codes for CASSTPRGRSYNEQFF.

V is TRBV28 and J is TRBJ2-5, with D maybe TRBD2 (5 bases). Germline V gene sequence: CDR1 MDHEN, CDR2 SYDVKM. Trimming stripped 1 base from V and 5 bases from J, with 14 bases between. The CDR3 spans 15 residues. The CDR3 DNA sequence: TGTGCCAGCAGTTTATTAGTAACGAGGGTTGAGACCCAGTACTTC. Its protein product is CASSLLVTRVETQYF.

This chain connects TRBV4-2 to TRBJ2-3, with D possibly matching TRBD2 (7 bases). The CDR3 contains 17 residues. The germline CDR1 and CDR2 sequences are LGHNA and YNFKEQ. With 2 bases removed from V and 3 bases from J, the gap between germline ends came to 18 bases. CDR3 nucleotides: TGTGCCAGCAGCCAACAAGGGACGGGGGGCCGGACAGATACGCAGTATTTT. Translated: CASSQQGTGGRTDTQYF.

The rearrangement uses TRBV15 and TRBJ1-1, with 7 bases that match TRBD1. This CDR3 contains 16 residues. Germline V gene sequence: CDR1 LNHNV, CDR2 YYDKDF (reference sequence). Trimming took 3 bases from V and 4 from J; bases not matched to a gene: 11. The CDR3 here is CATSSFLQGIGTEAFF. In DNA form, the CDR3 reads TGTGCCACCAGCAGTTTCCTACAGGGGATTGGCACTGAAGCTTTCTTT. Variable domain in full (rest from reference TRBV15 and TRBJ1-1): DAMVIQNPRYQVTQFGKPVTLSCSQTLNHNVMYWYQQKSSQAPKLLFHYYDKDFNNEADTPDNFQSRRPNTSFCFLDIRSPGLGDTAMYLCATSSFLQGIGTEAFFGQGTRLTVV.

The rearrangement links TRBV13 to TRBJ2-1; D possibly corresponds to TRBD2 (6 bases). Germline loops: CDR1 PRHDT, CDR2 FYEKMQ (reference sequence). The CDR3 loop spans 15 amino acids. V shed 5 bases and J shed 8 bases, with 19 bases lying between them. CDR3 coding DNA: TGTGCCAGCAGCCCCGGGACTCACGGTACGGATGAGCAGTTCTTC. Its protein is CASSPGTHGTDEQFF.

The genes are TRBV6-1 and TRBJ2-7; TRBD1 might be the D (7 bases). V gave up 1 base and J gave up 2 bases, with 12 bases separating them. There are 15 residues in the CDR3. Germline V lookup: CDR1 MNHNS, CDR2 SASEGT. The CDR3 nucleotides are TGTGCCAGCAGTGAAGTGTCAGGGGGGACCTACGAGCAGTACTTC. Translated, it gives CASSEVSGGTYEQYF.

This rearrangement joins TRBV7-2 to TRBJ1-2; 7 bases match TRBD1. Looked up from germline, CDR1 is SGHTA and CDR2 is FQGNSA. This CDR3 region has 16 residues. Unmatched junction bases numbered 9, after V lost 5 bases and J lost 0 bases. DNA of the CDR3: TGTGCCAGCAGCGCACATACCGGGACAGCTAACTATGGCTACACCTTC. Amino acids: CASSAHTGTANYGYTF.

The chain uses TRBV7-3 and TRBJ2-1, with 7 bases aligning to TRBD2. Losses at the gene ends were 2 bases for V and 9 bases for J; bases not matched to a gene: 10. CDR1 SGHTA and CDR2 FQGTGA come from the germline V gene. The CDR3 spans 15 residues. In DNA form, the CDR3 reads TGTGCCAGCAGCTTAGAAGGACTAGATTCGGGTGAGCAGTTCTTC. Its translation: CASSLEGLDSGEQFF.

The gene calls are TRBV25-1 and TRBJ2-3, with TRBD1 matching over 10 bases. CDR3 length: 16 amino acids. J lost 6 bases, V lost 1 base, and 7 bases had no gene match. Per germline, CDR1 MGHDK and CDR2 SYGVNS. This chain's CDR3 is CASSELTGGARDTQYF. The CDR3, as DNA: TGTGCCAGCAGTGAATTGACAGGGGGCGCCCGGGATACGCAGTATTTT.

V and J are TRBV5-1 and TRBJ2-5; 12 bases are shared with TRBD1. This CDR3 region has 17 residues. Germline V CDR1 and CDR2: SGHRS, YFSETQ. Trimming took 5 bases from V and 5 from J; bases not matched to a gene: 13. CDR3 nucleotides: TGCGCCAGCAGATTCGAGCCGGGACAGGGGGCGAAGGAGACCCAGTACTTC. Translated, it gives CASRFEPGQGAKETQYF.

For this clone: An end of the junction differs from the germline gene, which may be a read error. This sequence joins TRBV27 and TRBJ2-5; possibly TRBD2 for D (6 bases). Germline V gene data show CDR1 as MNHEY and CDR2 as SMNVEV (reference sequence). This CDR3 is built from 18 residues. The CDR3 nucleotides read TGTGCCAGCAGTCACTCCCGACTAGTCGCTGGCCACCAAGGGACCCAGTACTTC. It encodes CASSHSRLVAGHQGTQYF.

The chain employs TRBV7-2 and TRBJ2-7; 9 nucleotides line up with TRBD1. CDR1 SGHTA and CDR2 FQGNSA come from the germline V gene. There are 12 residues in the CDR3. V lost 11 bases to trimming and J lost 6 bases; unmatched junction nucleotides: 8. The CDR3 DNA sequence: TGTGCCGGGGGGACAGGGAAAAGCGAGCAGTACTTC. Translating it yields CAGGTGKSEQYF.

Here the CDR3 reads CASGFLANTEAFF. The DNA for the CDR3 is TGTGCTAGTGGTTTTTTAGCTAACACTGAAGCTTTCTTT. The V and J genes are TRBV12-5 and TRBJ1-1; D is undetermined. CDR3 length: 13 residues. V was trimmed by 3 bases and J by 2 bases, leaving 7 bases between them. Germline V lookup: CDR1 LGHNT, CDR2 FRNRAP.

This chain links TRBV29-1 with TRBJ2-7; a possible D gene is TRBD1 (6 bases). The CDR3 extends over 12 amino acids. Per the germline V gene, CDR1 is SQVTM and CDR2 is ANQGSEA. V lost 3 bases, J lost 6 bases, and 12 bases lay in between. CDR3 coding DNA: TGCAGCGTTGACCTACAGGGCTCCGAGCAGTACTTC. It is translated as CSVDLQGSEQYF.

The chain uses TRBV4-3 and TRBJ1-2; 9 nucleotides line up with TRBD1. The CDR3 runs 14 residues. The J segment lost 1 base and the V segment lost 8 bases, leaving 5 bases of the junction unmatched. CDR1 is LGHNA and CDR2 is YSLEER in the germline V gene. CDR3 in amino acids: CASAQGALNYGYTF. The CDR3 DNA reads as TGCGCCAGCGCACAGGGGGCCCTTAACTATGGCTACACCTTC.

The chain couples TRBV11-2 to TRBJ1-1; D is unresolved. The CDR3 loop spans 14 amino acids. V was pared by 1 base and J by 0 bases, with 6 bases between. From germline, CDR1 is SGHAT and CDR2 FQNNGV. In DNA, the CDR3 is TGTGCCAGCAGCTTAGTTCGGGTGAACACTGAAGCTTTCTTT. It translates to CASSLVRVNTEAFF.

CDR3 in amino acids: CASSPRGQGANEQFF. The DNA of the CDR3 is TGTGCCAGCAGCCCCCGAGGACAGGGGGCAAATGAGCAGTTCTTC. This rearrangement joins TRBV21-1 to TRBJ2-1; TRBD1 is taken as the D call from the table, unchecked against the DNA. TRBV21-1 is deemed a pseudogene. The length of the CDR3 is 15 residues.

V and J are TRBV6-1 and TRBJ1-4; TRBD1 matches at 7 bases. J was trimmed by 4 bases and V by 5 bases; bases with no gene match: 7. The CDR3 is made up of 15 amino acids. Germline V CDR1 and CDR2: MNHNS, SASEGT. The CDR3 DNA reads as TGTGCCAGCAGTATCCAGACAGGGTTTAATGAAAAACTGTTTTTT. Residues: CASSIQTGFNEKLFF.

The V and J genes are TRBV6-1 and TRBJ1-2; no reliable D call. This CDR3 has 12 residues. Germline V gene data show CDR1 as MNHNS and CDR2 as SASEGT. With 7 bases removed from V and 4 bases from J, the gap between germline ends came to 10 bases. The DNA for the CDR3 is TGTGCCAGCACTCTGGAGGGCTATGGCTACACCTTC. It encodes CASTLEGYGYTF.

V is TRBV29-1 and J is TRBJ2-7; 9 bases fit TRBD1. Germline V gene sequence: CDR1 SQVTM, CDR2 ANQGSEA. This CDR3 spans 13 amino acids. V shed 6 bases, J shed 4 bases, and the junction held 7 bases outside the gene matches. CDR3 coding DNA: TGCAGCGTACCCGGGACAGGGAATTACGAGCAGTACTTC. Translation gives CSVPGTGNYEQYF.

The V call is TRBV12-5, the J call TRBJ2-4; D gene unclear. This CDR3 contains 11 residues. Trimming cost V 3 bases and J 8 bases, with 5 bases left between them. The germline V gene encodes CDR1 LGHNT and CDR2 FRNRAP. CDR3 region: CASGFGDIQYF. DNA for the CDR3: TGTGCTAGTGGTTTTGGAGACATTCAGTACTTC.

This clone turned up a few times. This chain joins TRBV29-1 and TRBJ1-4; tentative D call: TRBD1 (6 bases). The CDR3 extends over 11 amino acids. Germline assignment: CDR1 SQVTM and CDR2 ANQGSEA. V gave up 7 bases and J gave up 8 bases, with 11 bases separating them. CDR3 residues: CSAYRDEKLFF. Here the CDR3 DNA reads TGCAGCGCGTACAGGGACGAAAAACTGTTTTTT.

This chain uses TRBV29-1 with TRBJ1-3; weak D call: TRBD1 (6 bases). CDR3 length: 16 amino acids. V gave up 0 bases and J gave up 0 bases, with 12 bases separating them. CDR1 is SQVTM, CDR2 ANQGSEA, per germline. CDR3 DNA: TGCAGCGTTGAAGATCCTGCGACAGGCTCTGGAAACACCATATATTTT. The encoded protein is CSVEDPATGSGNTIYF.

This chain joins TRBV9 and TRBJ2-7; 10 bases align to TRBD2. With 0 bases clipped from V and 3 bases from J, the junction kept 3 bases outside the gene matches. The germline V gene has CDR1 SGDLS and CDR2 YYNGEE. The CDR3 length is 15 residues. The chain's CDR3 is CASSVDLAGDYEQYF. The CDR3 DNA reads as TGTGCCAGCAGCGTAGATCTAGCGGGGGACTACGAGCAGTACTTC.

The rearrangement uses TRBV5-1 and TRBJ2-3; 7 bases line up with TRBD2. J lost 0 bases, V lost 8 bases, and 6 bases had no gene match. This CDR3 spans 14 amino acids. CDR1 and CDR2 (germline): SGHRS, YFSETQ. The DNA for the CDR3 is TGCGCCAGTTCTAGCGGATCTAGCACAGATACGCAGTATTTT. Its protein is CASSSGSSTDTQYF.

This chain links TRBV7-9 with TRBJ1-1; TRBD1 might be the D (5 bases). Germline V gene sequence: CDR1 SEHNR, CDR2 FQNEAQ (reference sequence). Between the trimmed V and J ends, which lost 8 bases and 8 bases, there was a span of 9 bases. CDR3 size: 10 residues. CDR3 nucleotides: TGTGCCAGCTCGGGGGTCGAAGCTTTCTTT. As protein: CASSGVEAFF.

The chain carries TRBV9 and TRBJ2-1; 9 nucleotides agree with TRBD2. V gave up 4 bases and J gave up 2 bases; unmatched junction bases: 4. There are 15 residues in the CDR3. Germline V gene lookup returns CDR1 SGDLS and CDR2 YYNGEE. CDR3 coding DNA: TGTGCCAGCAGCACGATAGCGGGGGCCTACAATGAGCAGTTCTTC. Amino acid sequence: CASSTIAGAYNEQFF.

J is TRBJ2-2 and V is TRBV7-8, with TRBD1 matching over 10 bases. The CDR3 extends over 17 amino acids. V shed 7 bases, J shed 9 bases, and the junction held 17 bases outside the gene matches. Germline CDR1 SGHVS, CDR2 FQNEAQ. The DNA of the CDR3 is TGTGCCAGCACACCTTTAGGGACAGGGGCGGGGGAGAGGGAGCTGTTTTTT. Translating it yields CASTPLGTGAGERELFF.